The sequence of this T cell receptor (beta chain) was determined in a study of spatial heterogeneity in lung cancer. TCRdb itself ran the 5' RACE reads through MiXCR, one entry per CDR3 protein. Among 20,000 to 25,000 distinct CDR3 sequences, 2.5% to 4% were seen once, and the ten largest hold less than 35%. CDR3 length: 14 amino acids. Germline lookup yields CDR1 SGHTA and CDR2 FQGNSA. V trimming: 2 bases; J trimming: 5 bases; junction bases outside the gene matches: 3. Stated time point: sample taken at primary tumor resection. This clonotype is judged medium-sized. The V call is TRBV7-2, the J call TRBJ2-7; 10 bases match TRBD2. Here the sequenced sample was PBMCs, taken at surgery. This TCR was recovered from a female donor with early-stage non-small cell lung cancer. The CDR3 reads CASSLILAGDEQYF. As DNA, the CDR3 is TGTGCCAGCAGCTTAATTCTAGCGGGAGACGAGCAGTACTTC.